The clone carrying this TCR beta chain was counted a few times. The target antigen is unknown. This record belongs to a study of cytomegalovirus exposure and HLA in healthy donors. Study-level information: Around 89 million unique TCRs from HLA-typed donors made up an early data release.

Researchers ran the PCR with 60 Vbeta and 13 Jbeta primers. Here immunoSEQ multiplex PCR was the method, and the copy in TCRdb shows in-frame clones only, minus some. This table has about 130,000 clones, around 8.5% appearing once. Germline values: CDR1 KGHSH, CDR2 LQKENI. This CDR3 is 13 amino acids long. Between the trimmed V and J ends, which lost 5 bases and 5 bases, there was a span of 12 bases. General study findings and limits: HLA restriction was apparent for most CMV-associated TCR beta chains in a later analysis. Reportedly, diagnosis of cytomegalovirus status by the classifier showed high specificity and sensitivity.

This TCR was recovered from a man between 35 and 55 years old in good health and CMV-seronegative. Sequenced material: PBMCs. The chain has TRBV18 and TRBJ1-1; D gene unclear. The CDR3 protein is CASSGRVPTEAFF. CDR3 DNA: TGTGCCAGCTCAGGGAGGGTACCTACTGAAGCTTTCTTT.